These 5 T cell receptor beta chains originate from one sample sequenced in a study of CD8+CD57+ T cells in acquired aplastic anemia. The authors sequenced patients whose flow cytometry had shown CD8+CD57+ cell expansion. Profiles of TCR beta VDJ and CDR3 were generated from a genomic DNA template. MiXCR, applied by TCRdb to the reads, yields one record per CDR3 protein. The data hold 110,000 or so distinct CDR3 sequences, with 45% to 60% observed a single time. The sequenced sample was sorted CD4+, CD8+, or CD8+CD57+ T cells (not recorded which) from PBMCs. These receptor sequences come from a human donor with aplastic anemia.

This clonotype was recorded at least ten times. V and J are TRBV7-9 and TRBJ1-1, with D perhaps matching TRBD1 (6 bases). This CDR3 is built from 13 residues. Trimming took 0 bases from V and 7 from J, leaving 9 bases between them. Germline V gene data show CDR1 as SEHNR and CDR2 as FQNEAQ (reference sequence). Here the CDR3 reads CASSLAVGGEAFF. The CDR3 bases are TGTGCCAGCAGCTTAGCAGTAGGGGGTGAAGCTTTCTTT.

This clonotype was recorded many times. CDR3 region: CASSLLWRTEAFF. The CDR3 DNA follows: TGTGCCAGCAGCCTACTCTGGCGAACTGAAGCTTTCTTT. This chain uses TRBV11-2 with TRBJ1-1; no reliable D call. The CDR3 runs 13 residues. The germline V gene has CDR1 SGHAT and CDR2 FQNNGV. V gave up 5 bases and J gave up 5 bases, with 12 bases separating them.

This clonotype was recorded many times. The rearrangement joins TRBV7-2 to TRBJ2-1; D is unresolved. V dropped 1 base and J dropped 0 bases, with 13 bases sitting between them. The V gene's germline CDR1 is SGHTA and CDR2 FQGNSA. The CDR3 has 17 residues. CDR3 nucleotides: TGTGCCAGCAGCTTAGTGGGGTCGATGAGCTCCTACAATGAGCAGTTCTTC. The encoded protein is CASSLVGSMSSYNEQFF.

The chain has TRBV5-6 and TRBJ1-2; TRBD1 agrees at 9 bases. Germline loops: CDR1 SGHDT, CDR2 YYEEEE. The CDR3 loop spans 14 amino acids. Trimming at V came to 2 bases and at J to 5 bases, leaving 4 bases not matched to a gene. CDR3 loop: CASSFWTGAYGYTF. CDR3 coding DNA: TGTGCCAGCAGCTTCTGGACAGGGGCTTATGGCTACACCTTC.

The chain uses TRBV12-3 or TRBV12-4 and TRBJ2-6; the D gene is possibly TRBD1 (5 bases). The V and J ends lost 6 bases and 0 bases respectively, with 9 bases between them. This CDR3 is 15 amino acids long. Written as DNA, the CDR3 is TGTGCCAGCAGGGACACGAACTCTGGGGCCAACGTCCTGACTTTC. Its translation is CASRDTNSGANVLTF.